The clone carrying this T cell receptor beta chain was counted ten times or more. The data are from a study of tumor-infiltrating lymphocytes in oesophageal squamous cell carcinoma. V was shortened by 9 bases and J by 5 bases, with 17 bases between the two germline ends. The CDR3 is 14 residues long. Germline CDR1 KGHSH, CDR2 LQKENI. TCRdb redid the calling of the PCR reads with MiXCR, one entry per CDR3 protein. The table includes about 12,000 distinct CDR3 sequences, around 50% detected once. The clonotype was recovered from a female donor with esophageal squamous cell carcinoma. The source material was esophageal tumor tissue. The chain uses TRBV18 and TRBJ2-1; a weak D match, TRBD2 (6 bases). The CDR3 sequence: CASHRDLAHNEQFF. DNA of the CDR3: TGTGCCAGTCACCGGGACTTAGCACACAATGAGCAGTTCTTC.